What follows are 29 T cell receptor beta chains derived from one specimen sequenced in a study of OX40 agonist ivuxolimab in advanced cancers. TCRdb's table, derived via immunoSEQ multiplex PCR, lists solely in-frame clones and lacks some. This repertoire shows tens of thousands of clones, around nine tenths found once; its top ten account for roughly 1.1%. The specimen was CD4+ or CD8+ T cells sorted from blood, collected in a trial of the OX40 agonist ivuxolimab. The source is an adult with an advanced solid tumor such as melanoma, head and neck, liver or kidney cancer.

V is TRBV5-1 and J is TRBJ1-4; TRBD1 matches 7 bases. V trimming: 4 bases; J trimming: 7 bases; junction bases outside the gene matches: 10. The CDR3 totals 15 residues. Germline values: CDR1 SGHRS, CDR2 YFSETQ. The CDR3 DNA reads TGCGCCAGCAGCCTTATGGGACAGCCAAGTGAAAAACTGTTTTTT. Translating it yields CASSLMGQPSEKLFF.

The V gene is TRBV28, the J gene TRBJ2-3; 8 bases agree with TRBD1. Germline V lookup: CDR1 MDHEN, CDR2 SYDVKM. CDR3 length: 15 amino acids. Germline trimming cut 6 bases from V and 3 bases from J; bases unmatched to any gene: 8. The chain's CDR3 is CASREIRGLTDTQYF. The CDR3, as DNA: TGTGCCAGCAGAGAGATCAGGGGGCTTACAGATACGCAGTATTTT.

The CDR3 region is CASSFYGSTQYF. CDR3 nucleotide sequence: TGTGCCAGCAGCTTTTATGGATCCACGCAGTATTTT. The chain employs TRBV7-2 and TRBJ2-3; D uncertain. The CDR3 totals 12 residues. With 3 bases removed from V and 9 bases from J, the gap between germline ends came to 10 bases. CDR1 is SGHTA, CDR2 FQGNSA, per germline.

The chain joins TRBV10-2 to TRBJ2-5, with D perhaps TRBD2 (6 bases). The germline V gene has CDR1 WSHSY and CDR2 SAAADI. The CDR3 contains 12 residues. The V and J ends lost 7 bases and 10 bases respectively, with 16 bases between them. Here the CDR3 reads CASTSGPGSQYF. The CDR3 DNA sequence: TGCGCCAGCACCAGCGGGCCGGGGAGCCAGTACTTC.

The rearrangement links TRBV7-8 to TRBJ2-2; 9 bases are shared with TRBD1. The V and J ends lost 2 bases and 6 bases, in that order; junction bases with no gene match: 10. In germline, CDR1 is SGHVS, CDR2 FQNEAQ. There are 17 residues in the CDR3. The CDR3 region has the DNA TGTGCCAGCAGCTTAAGGCTTACAGGGGGCTTAGCCGGGGAGCTGTTTTTT. It specifies CASSLRLTGGLAGELFF.

Here the CDR3 DNA reads TGCAGCGGGGGGGGAATCGGACAGGACACTGAAGCTTTCTTT. Amino acid sequence: CSGGGIGQDTEAFF. The rearrangement joins TRBV29-1 to TRBJ1-1; 7 bases are shared with TRBD1. This CDR3 spans 14 amino acids. The junction had 11 bases not matched to a gene; V was cut back by 7 bases and J by 3 bases. The V gene's germline CDR1 is SQVTM and CDR2 ANQGSEA.

V is TRBV5-3 and J is TRBJ2-5, with D possibly matching TRBD2 (6 bases). TRBV5-3 is marked as an open reading frame, function uncertain. Deletions cut 3 bases from V and 4 bases from J, with 19 bases between. This CDR3 is built from 16 residues. The CDR3 here is CARSSNERESRETQYF. For the CDR3, the DNA is TGTGCCAGAAGCTCAAATGAACGGGAGTCGAGAGAGACCCAGTACTTC.

The V call is TRBV7-2, the J call TRBJ2-7, with 7 bases fitting TRBD1. Trimming at V came to 4 bases and at J to 3 bases, leaving 3 bases not matched to a gene. The CDR3 length is 13 residues. Germline V lookup: CDR1 SGHTA, CDR2 FQGNSA. The CDR3: CASSSDRLYEQYF. CDR3 in DNA: TGTGCCAGCAGCTCGGACAGGCTCTACGAGCAGTACTTC. Drawing the rest from reference TRBV7-2 and TRBJ2-7, the complete variable domain is GAGVSQSPSNKVTEKGKDVELRCDPISGHTALYWYRQSLGQGLEFLIYFQGNSAPDKSGLPSDRFSAERTGGSVSTLTIQRTQQEDSAVYLCASSSDRLYEQYFGPGTRLTVT.

V is TRBV19 and J is TRBJ2-2, with a tentative D call TRBD1 (5 bases). The CDR3 is 16 amino acids. Germline values: CDR1 LNHDA, CDR2 SQIVND (reference sequence). V was cut by 0 bases and J by 1 base, with 9 bases left in between. The CDR3 DNA reads TGTGCCAGTAGTATAGAACGACAGCTGAACACCGGGGAGCTGTTTTTT. Amino acid sequence: CASSIERQLNTGELFF.

The V gene is TRBV5-5, the J gene TRBJ1-5, with TRBD1 as a possible D gene (5 bases). CDR3 length equals 14 residues. The germline V gene has CDR1 SGHKS and CDR2 YYEKEE (reference sequence). V was pared by 0 bases and J by 5 bases, with 9 bases between. In DNA form, the CDR3 reads TGTGCCAGCAGCTTGGATCTGACAGATCAGCCCCAGCATTTT. Amino acid sequence: CASSLDLTDQPQHF.

This clone was recorded a few times. The genes are TRBV7-9 and TRBJ2-7; D is perhaps TRBD1 or TRBD2 (5 bases each). Trimming took off 5 bases at V and 3 bases at J, with 17 bases between the two ends. Germline V CDR1 and CDR2: SEHNR, FQNEAQ (reference sequence). The CDR3 has 15 amino acids. CDR3 nucleotide sequence: TGTGCCAGCAGCACCCTCCGGGACGCCAACTACGAGCAGTACTTC. It specifies CASSTLRDANYEQYF.

The gene calls are TRBV29-1 and TRBJ2-3; 10 nucleotides match TRBD2. The germline V gene encodes CDR1 SQVTM and CDR2 ANQGSEA. J lost 3 bases, V lost 3 bases, and 3 bases had no gene match. The CDR3 has 14 amino acids. CDR3 residues: CSVEQAGGTDTQYF. As DNA, the CDR3 is TGCAGCGTTGAGCAAGCGGGGGGGACAGATACGCAGTATTTT.

J is TRBJ1-1 and V is TRBV7-9; D ambiguous. The CDR3 runs to 14 residues. The germline gives CDR1 SEHNR, CDR2 FQNEAQ (reference sequence). Trimming removed 3 bases from V and 5 bases from J, with 13 bases in between. CDR3 nucleotides: TGTGCCAGCAGCTTCCTGGGGAAGTCAACTGAAGCTTTCTTT. This gives the protein CASSFLGKSTEAFF.

This clone is a singleton in its sample. The gene calls are TRBV18 and TRBJ2-3, with 14 bases lining up with TRBD2. Germline values: CDR1 KGHSH, CDR2 LQKENI. V lost 3 bases, J lost 4 bases, and 9 bases stayed unmatched. This CDR3 comprises 18 residues. CDR3 amino acids: CASSPGLAGVMSADTQYF. CDR3 DNA: TGTGCCAGCTCACCGGGACTAGCGGGAGTTATGAGCGCAGATACGCAGTATTTT.

J is TRBJ2-1 and V is TRBV7-2; D is ambiguous. Germline V gene sequence: CDR1 SGHTA, CDR2 FQGNSA. The CDR3 runs to 15 residues. Trimming took off 2 bases at V and 2 bases at J, with 10 bases between the two ends. CDR3 residues: CASSLSQEAYNEQFF. CDR3 in DNA: TGTGCCAGCAGCTTATCCCAGGAAGCCTACAATGAGCAGTTCTTC.

This chain uses TRBV19 with TRBJ1-2, with D uncertain. Germline V CDR1 and CDR2: LNHDA, SQIVND (reference sequence). This CDR3 has 13 residues. Trimming left V 6 bases short and J 3 bases short, with 11 bases between. The CDR3 spells CASSSDGYYGYTF. The CDR3 DNA reads TGTGCCAGTAGCTCGGACGGATACTATGGCTACACCTTC.

The chain is built from TRBV6-6 and TRBJ1-4; 7 nucleotides line up with TRBD1. The CDR3 totals 14 residues. Germline CDR1 reads MNHNY; CDR2 reads SVGAGI (reference sequence). The junction had 8 bases not matched to a gene; V was cut back by 5 bases and J by 8 bases. DNA of the CDR3: TGTGCCAGCAGTCAACGACAGGGAGGGGAAAAACTGTTTTTT. Translated, it gives CASSQRQGGEKLFF.

V and J are TRBV10-3 and TRBJ1-1, with D unclear. Germline V gives CDR1 ENHRY, CDR2 SYGVKD. The V gene lost 9 bases and the J gene lost 5 bases, with 16 bases spanning the gap. The CDR3 is 13 amino acids. This CDR3 reads CAIRTESGTEAFF. CDR3 DNA: TGTGCCATAAGGACCGAATCTGGGACTGAAGCTTTCTTT.

This clone was seen a single time. In DNA, the CDR3 is TGTGCCAGCAGCTTAACCTCGGGCAGGATGATCGAGCAGTACTTC. Translation gives CASSLTSGRMIEQYF. The rearrangement uses TRBV7-8 and TRBJ2-7, with no clear D. The CDR3 sequence is 15 residues long. Germline assignment: CDR1 SGHVS and CDR2 FQNEAQ. V lost 2 bases, J lost 6 bases, and 17 bases lay in between. The whole variable domain, remainder taken from reference TRBV7-8 and TRBJ2-7, is GAGVSQSPRYKVAKRGQDVALRCDPISGHVSLFWYQQALGQGPEFLTYFQNEAQLDKSGLPSDRFFAERPEGSVSTLKIQRTQQEDSAVYLCASSLTSGRMIEQYFGPGTRLTVT.

This chain joins TRBV6-6 and TRBJ1-3; D not resolved. CDR1 MNHNY and CDR2 SVGAGI come from the germline V gene (reference sequence). Trimming stripped 6 bases from V and 0 bases from J, with 12 bases between. There are 15 residues in the CDR3. The CDR3 coding sequence is TGTGCCAGCAGCACACATACCGTCTCTGGAAACACCATATATTTT. It codes for CASSTHTVSGNTIYF.

This chain uses TRBV27 with TRBJ2-3; no firm D call. Trimming pared 2 bases from V and 0 bases from J, leaving 9 bases between. Germline CDR1 and CDR2: MNHEY and SMNVEV (reference sequence). The CDR3 sequence is 15 residues long. The CDR3 sequence is CASSLSRASTDTQYF. DNA for the CDR3: TGTGCCAGCAGTTTAAGCAGAGCTAGCACAGATACGCAGTATTTT.

The chain links TRBV9 to TRBJ2-5; D not resolved. This CDR3 spans 14 amino acids. Germline V lookup: CDR1 SGDLS, CDR2 YYNGEE. V was shortened by 0 bases and J by 11 bases, with 17 bases between the two germline ends. The chain's CDR3 is CASSVGPDAREQYF. Written as DNA, the CDR3 is TGTGCCAGCAGCGTAGGGCCCGACGCTCGAGAGCAGTACTTC.

This clone was found a few times. This chain joins TRBV30 and TRBJ2-2; D uncertain. V lost 5 bases and J 3 bases, leaving 7 bases between the germline ends. Germline CDR1 reads GTSNPN; CDR2 reads SVGIG (reference sequence). The length of the CDR3 is 12 residues. CDR3 DNA: TGTGCCTGGGGGTTCCACACCGGGGAGCTGTTTTTT. Its translation is CAWGFHTGELFF.

The chain has TRBV6-6 and TRBJ2-7; 8 bases map to TRBD1. V shed 0 bases and J 3 bases; nucleotides not matched to a gene: 1. Per the germline V gene, CDR1 is MNHNY and CDR2 is SVGAGI (reference sequence). The CDR3 contains 14 residues. CDR3 sequence (DNA): TGTGCCAGCAGTTACTCCAGGGGGCGCTACGAGCAGTACTTC. Protein sequence: CASSYSRGRYEQYF.

The chain employs TRBV7-2 and TRBJ2-1; D gene uncertain. Deletions cut 2 bases from V and 6 bases from J, with 11 bases between. Germline CDR1 SGHTA, CDR2 FQGNSA. This CDR3 has 14 residues. The CDR3 is CASSLTNWSNEQFF. In nucleotides, the CDR3 is TGTGCCAGCAGCTTAACTAACTGGAGCAATGAGCAGTTCTTC.

This clone was recorded a few times. CDR3: CASSFLVNTEAFF. The CDR3, as DNA: TGTGCCAGCAGTTTTCTGGTGAACACTGAAGCTTTCTTT. This chain links TRBV27 with TRBJ1-1; D gene ambiguous. CDR1 MNHEY and CDR2 SMNVEV come from the germline V gene (reference sequence). There are 13 residues in the CDR3. Trimming pared 3 bases from V and 0 bases from J, leaving 5 bases between.

The rearrangement uses TRBV2 and TRBJ2-1; 8 bases line up with TRBD2. V shed 9 bases and J 8 bases; nucleotides not matched to a gene: 12. Per germline, CDR1 SNHLY and CDR2 FYNNEI. This CDR3 has 14 amino acids. CDR3 in amino acids: CASQNFGRAYEQFF. The CDR3 DNA is TGTGCCAGTCAAAACTTCGGGAGGGCCTATGAGCAGTTCTTC.

The chain joins TRBV7-2 to TRBJ2-4, with TRBD1 as a possible D gene (6 bases). Germline V gene sequence: CDR1 SGHTA, CDR2 FQGNSA. Trimming stripped 5 bases from V and 0 bases from J, with 17 bases between. This CDR3 is 17 amino acids long. The CDR3 nucleotides read TGTGCCAGCAGCACGACAGGAGCAACACTAGCCAAAAACATTCAGTACTTC. Protein sequence: CASSTTGATLAKNIQYF.

V and J are TRBV19 and TRBJ2-7; D ambiguous. Trimming took 1 base from V and 3 from J, leaving 13 bases between them. The CDR3 is 15 amino acids. CDR1 and CDR2 from the germline V gene are LNHDA and SQIVND (reference sequence). The CDR3: CASSIGFSLNYEQYF. CDR3 bases: TGTGCCAGTAGTATAGGTTTTTCTCTCAACTACGAGCAGTACTTC. The whole variable domain, filled in from reference TRBV19 and TRBJ2-7, reads DGGITQSPKYLFRKEGQNVTLSCEQNLNHDAMYWYRQDPGQGLRLIYYSQIVNDFQKGDIAEGYSVSREKKESFPLTVTSAQKNPTAFYLCASSIGFSLNYEQYFGPGTRLTVT.